This T cell receptor beta chain was captured by sequencing in a study of T cells after yellow fever vaccination. Study findings and constraints: Abundant clonotypes from the bulk population could contaminate FACS-sorted repertoires. Overall, a small share of clonotypes was seen in both CD4 and CD8 compartments.

This clonotype was counted only a few times. V lost 2 bases and J 6 bases, leaving 11 bases between the germline ends. The CDR3 contains 14 residues. The V gene's germline CDR1 is SGHAT and CDR2 FQNNGV. TCRdb reprocessed the 5' RACE reads with MiXCR, giving one entry per CDR3 protein. The table records about 96,000 distinct CDR3 sequences, roughly 8.2% of them present only once. The chain uses TRBV11-2 and TRBJ2-1; a weak D match, TRBD1 (5 bases). Here the sequenced sample was CD8+ T cells not binding an NS4B(214-222) dextramer, sorted from PBMCs, taken roughly 14 days after the first yellow fever vaccination. The sequence came from a man younger than 35 who received the YFV17D yellow fever vaccine. In nucleotides, the CDR3 is TGTGCCAGCAGCTTAATTCCAGGGTCCAATGAGCAGTTCTTC. Amino acids: CASSLIPGSNEQFF.